Sequencing of this T cell receptor (beta chain) was carried out in a study of blood T cell repertoires in COVID-19. Background on the study: The study drew acute and convalescent COVID-19 samples from the United States, Italy and Spain. Nucleic acid was either cDNA or gDNA, and it came from T cells, B-cell-depleted T cells, or PBMCs.

Authors' analysis steps: Amplification of reference gene primers provided the estimated nucleated cell counts. Produced via immunoSEQ multiplex PCR; TCRdb's table is partial and in-frame only. D and trimming were read from the DNA, whereas the V and J calls and clone size are those reported in that table. The sample contains some 42,000 clones, roughly 93% of which appear only once. CDR1 and CDR2 (germline): SGHTA, FQGTGA. The V and J ends lost 4 bases and 6 bases respectively, with 12 bases between them. This CDR3 region has 14 residues. The chain is built from TRBV7-3 and TRBJ2-2, with D perhaps matching TRBD1 (6 bases). The sequenced sample consisted of peripheral blood. The clonotype originates from a man aged 45 to 65 with active COVID-19. DNA for the CDR3: TGTGCCAGCAGCTCCACACAGGGATCCGGGGAGCTGTTTTTT. Residues: CASSSTQGSGELFF.